This T cell receptor beta chain stems from a study of beta chain features in type 1 diabetes (dated by TCRdb to 2017 to 2018). In terms of the full investigation: Mean age, gender distribution, total cell number and subset yield were not different between patients and healthy donors. In the study, recently diagnosed type 1 diabetes patients and matched healthy donors were compared on the TCRB repertoires of their sorted circulating CD4+ T cell subsets. Naive and central memory subsets were obtained from all 30 or so donors, but regulatory and stem cell-like memory subsets were isolated from only 8 patients and 8 healthy donors. Across all samples, 107,917,701 sorted cells were examined, and cell number per subset correlated strongly with RNA yield.

CDR1 and CDR2 (SQVTM, ANQGSEA) derive from the germline V gene. There are 16 amino acids in the CDR3, from cysteine to phenylalanine inclusive. Only the CDR3 region is kept as DNA, spanning 48 bases read in frame from base 1. Trimming takes 1 base off V and 4 bases off J; junction bases not matched to a gene: 4. Each donor gave one peripheral blood draw, about 110 mL on average, collected into heparinised tubes. A BD FACSAria II and a panel including CD45RO, CCR7, CD25, CD127, CD95 and CD27 were used to sort naive, central memory, regulatory and stem cell-like memory CD4+ T cells. Purity was above 95% for every sorted population. PBMCs were isolated immediately by Lymphoprep density gradient centrifugation and stained directly without culture. So that batch effects would be minimized, each experiment stained and sorted samples in pairs, pairing one healthy donor with one patient. Concerning this clone: There is no known antigen for this receptor. Per-base quality was not reported, and no clone a single base away is much larger than it.

All of the isolated RNA was reverse transcribed with the High Capacity cDNA Reverse Transcription Kit, so expressed TCRB transcripts were sequenced. Naive, central memory and regulatory T cell samples underwent deep immunoSEQ sequencing, averaging about 3.57 million total reads per sample. After sorted cells were lysed in RLT buffer, RNA was extracted with DNase-treated RNeasy Micro or Mini kits, with the choice depending on cell number. To prevent cross-contamination, every cell subset was processed on its own, while patient and healthy donor samples were processed together. The immunoSEQ multiplex PCR was used to amplify TCRB sequences from cDNA, generating 87-bp fragments that spanned the CDR3 region. Amplicons were sequenced on the Illumina HiSeq platform. On the study's bioinformatics: Synthetic template baselines were used to correct PCR bias computationally, reads within Hamming distance 2 were collapsed together, and singletons that could not be merged were discarded. Reads were aligned against IMGT to assign V, D and J genes, CDR3 length and insertions or deletions at six rearrangement sites. Within each subset, clonotype counts were normalized to sorted cell number, and only after that were true diversity and Gini coefficients computed with the tcR R package. The overlap coefficient, calculated on TCRB nucleotide sequences, was used to quantify repertoire sharing. The immuneACCESS repertoire file appears here via TCRdb, limited to in-frame rearrangements. These files lack a portion of the clones; in checked studies, under half of the deficit traces to unresolved V genes, and the cause of the others is not known. The DNA was the basis for D and trimming; V, J and clone size are from that table. Here the sample has more than 100,000 clones; roughly 10% occur a single time. Together, the top ten hold 0.65% to 0.75% of the sample.

The full study reports these points: Because small numbers of individuals were included in the HLA sub-analyses, any influence of HLA type on TCRB rearrangement was left unresolved. Naive, central memory and regulatory TCRB repertoires appeared to be more similar among patients than among healthy donors. Because cDNA was sequenced instead of genomic DNA, highly expressing activated cells could be over-represented, though the groups showed no difference in activation or CD3 levels. Fewer insertions and more nucleotide deletions at VDJ recombination sites were observed in patients with type 1 diabetes, implying thymic rearrangement abnormalities. Type 1 diabetes patients showed a moderate but significant shortening of TCRB CDR3 length in all four CD4+ subsets. Shorter templates might have been favored by PCR, but patient and control samples were amplified and corrected together, so both groups would have been affected equally by any skew.

This TCR was recovered from a man aged 25-45 years with type 1 diabetes. The chain links TRBV29-1 with TRBJ2-3; 14 of the junction bases match TRBD2. What was sequenced was central memory CD4+ T cells from blood. The CDR3 here reads CSVEGQTSGGADTQYF. In nucleotides, the sequence is TGCAGCGTTGAAGGCCAGACTAGCGGGGGGGCAGATACGCAGTATTTT.